These 17 T cell receptor beta chains were all obtained from the same sample, sequenced in a study of cytomegalovirus exposure and HLA in healthy donors. Both 60 Vbeta primers and 13 Jbeta primers went into the PCR. Generated by immunoSEQ multiplex PCR, the TCRdb table keeps only in-frame clones and is missing some. The sample includes about 130,000 clones, 76% seen only once; the top ten take around 2%. Sequenced sample: PBMCs. These TCRs come from a female donor in good health and CMV-seropositive.

This chain joins TRBV6-5 and TRBJ1-2, with TRBD1 identical over 8 bases. The germline V gene encodes CDR1 MNHEY and CDR2 SVGAGI. Trimming cost V 6 bases and J 8 bases; bases outside gene matches: 11. The CDR3 totals 14 residues. In DNA, the CDR3 is TGTGCCAGCAGACCTACAGGGGGAATTGGCGGCTACACCTTC. It yields the protein CASRPTGGIGGYTF.

This clone was detected once. The genes are TRBV4-1 and TRBJ2-1; 13 bases fit TRBD2. The germline gives CDR1 MGHRA, CDR2 YSYEKL. The CDR3 covers 16 residues. The junction had 3 bases not matched to a gene; V was cut back by 2 bases and J by 5 bases. DNA of the CDR3: TGCGCCAGCAGCCAAACTAGCGGGGGGGCTGACAATGAGCAGTTCTTC. Encoded protein: CASSQTSGGADNEQFF.

The chain combines TRBV29-1 with TRBJ2-3; the match to TRBD2 covers 11 bases. The CDR3 contains 15 residues. J was trimmed by 6 bases and V by 7 bases; bases with no gene match: 12. The germline gives CDR1 SQVTM, CDR2 ANQGSEA. This chain's CDR3 is CSADGTSGGRDTQYF. In DNA, the CDR3 is TGCAGCGCCGACGGAACTAGCGGGGGAAGGGATACGCAGTATTTT.

The rearrangement uses TRBV13 and TRBJ1-2; 8 positions agree with TRBD1. This CDR3 has 13 residues. V shed 2 bases and J 7 bases; nucleotides not matched to a gene: 3. CDR1 and CDR2 (germline): PRHDT, FYEKMQ (reference sequence). CDR3 in amino acids: CASSLQGAGGYTF. The DNA for the CDR3 is TGTGCCAGCAGCTTACAGGGGGCCGGTGGCTACACCTTC.

V usage is TRBV10-3 and J usage is TRBJ2-7; D is unresolved. Trimming took off 2 bases at V and 0 bases at J, with 8 bases between the two ends. The CDR3 length is 14 residues. CDR1 is ENHRY, CDR2 SYGVKD, per germline. The CDR3 sequence: CAISESQDSYEQYF. CDR3 DNA sequence: TGTGCCATCAGTGAGAGTCAGGACTCCTACGAGCAGTACTTC.

The genes are TRBV4-1 and TRBJ1-2, with 10 nucleotides matching TRBD1. After removal of 0 bases from V and 5 bases from J, the junction contained 6 bases not matched to a gene. CDR1 is MGHRA and CDR2 is YSYEKL in the germline V gene. The CDR3 is 16 residues long. CDR3 nucleotides: TGCGCCAGCAGCCAAGAACCCCGGACAGGGGGGTATGGCTACACCTTC. Protein product: CASSQEPRTGGYGYTF.

V usage is TRBV30 and J usage is TRBJ2-7, with D uncertain. The CDR3 is made up of 12 amino acids. V was cut by 3 bases and J by 2 bases, with 8 bases left in between. Germline values: CDR1 GTSNPN, CDR2 SVGIG (reference sequence). In DNA form, the CDR3 reads TGTGCCTGGAGGGGCAGCCCCTACGAGCAGTACTTC. Amino acids: CAWRGSPYEQYF. The whole variable domain, filled in from reference TRBV30 and TRBJ2-7, reads SQTIHQWPATLVQPVGSPLSLECTVEGTSNPNLYWYRQAAGRGLQLLFYSVGIGQISSEVPQNLSASRPQDRQFILSSKKLLLSDSGFYLCAWRGSPYEQYFGPGTRLTVT.

The genes are TRBV15 and TRBJ2-7, with D hard to call. The germline V gene encodes CDR1 LNHNV and CDR2 YYDKDF (reference sequence). V lost 3 bases, J lost 4 bases, and 4 bases lay in between. This CDR3 comprises 11 residues. CDR3 bases: TGTGCCACCAGCAGCGGTTACGAGCAGTACTTC. This sequence encodes CATSSGYEQYF.

The rearrangement uses TRBV19 and TRBJ2-1, with D tentatively TRBD1 (6 bases). CDR3 length: 15 residues. Germline V gene data show CDR1 as LNHDA and CDR2 as SQIVND (reference sequence). Trimming stripped 6 bases from V and 7 bases from J, with 19 bases between. For the CDR3, the DNA is TGTGCCAGTAGCCCGGAGGACAGACGATGGAATGAGCAGTTCTTC. Its translation: CASSPEDRRWNEQFF.

V is TRBV5-5 and J is TRBJ2-7, with 9 bases that match TRBD2. Per germline, CDR1 SGHKS and CDR2 YYEKEE (reference sequence). This CDR3 region has 15 residues. The trim removed 6 bases at V and 0 bases at J, leaving 7 bases unmatched. Here the CDR3 reads CASTPSGRSSYEQYF. In DNA form, the CDR3 reads TGTGCCAGCACTCCAAGCGGGAGGAGCTCCTACGAGCAGTACTTC.

CDR3 sequence: CASSLVDRGQETQYF. CDR3 DNA: TGTGCCAGCAGCTTAGTGGACAGGGGACAAGAGACCCAGTACTTC. The rearrangement uses TRBV7-9 and TRBJ2-5; 9 bases match TRBD1. Germline values: CDR1 SEHNR, CDR2 FQNEAQ (reference sequence). The CDR3 is 15 amino acids. With V trimmed by 1 base and J by 2 bases, 2 bases remained unmatched.

The V call is TRBV6-5, the J call TRBJ1-3; D might be TRBD1 (5 bases). The CDR3 is made up of 14 amino acids. Germline loops: CDR1 MNHEY, CDR2 SVGAGI. The V end lost 6 bases, the J end lost 1 base, and 10 bases lay between the germline ends. The CDR3 DNA follows: TGTGCCAGCAGAGACAGAAGGTCTGGAAACACCATATATTTT. Protein sequence: CASRDRRSGNTIYF.

V usage is TRBV30 and J usage is TRBJ1-4, with unresolved D. The CDR3 extends over 11 amino acids. The V and J ends lost 6 bases and 3 bases respectively, with 5 bases between them. From germline, CDR1 is GTSNPN and CDR2 SVGIG (reference sequence). In DNA, the CDR3 is TGTGCCTGCCGGGCTAATGAAAAACTGTTTTTT. It codes for CACRANEKLFF.

The J gene is TRBJ2-1, the V gene TRBV4-1; 14 nucleotides match TRBD2. In germline, CDR1 is MGHRA, CDR2 YSYEKL. The junction had 9 bases not matched to a gene; V was cut back by 4 bases and J by 7 bases. The length of the CDR3 is 17 residues. CDR3 amino acids: CASSPGTSGGQRNEQFF. The DNA of the CDR3 is TGCGCCAGCAGCCCCGGGACTAGCGGGGGTCAAAGGAATGAGCAGTTCTTC.

J is TRBJ2-7 and V is TRBV30; D unresolved. V dropped 2 bases and J dropped 8 bases, with 10 bases sitting between them. This CDR3 has 11 residues. CDR1 and CDR2 from the germline V gene are GTSNPN and SVGIG (reference sequence). The CDR3 reads CAWSIDTQQYF. CDR3 sequence (DNA): TGTGCCTGGAGTATTGACACCCAGCAGTACTTC.

The CDR3 is CASDKSGRASYNEQFF. CDR3 nucleotides: TGCGCCAGCGACAAAAGCGGGAGGGCCTCCTACAATGAGCAGTTCTTC. This chain joins TRBV5-1 and TRBJ2-1; TRBD2 matches at 10 bases. Losses at the gene ends were 7 bases for V and 0 bases for J; bases not matched to a gene: 7. This CDR3 is 16 amino acids long. Germline V gene lookup returns CDR1 SGHRS and CDR2 YFSETQ. The full variable domain, in which reference TRBV5-1 and TRBJ2-1 provide the parts outside the CDR3, is KAGVTQTPRYLIKTRGQQVTLSCSPISGHRSVSWYQQTPGQGLQFLFEYFSETQRNKGNFPGRFSGRQFSNSRSEMNVSTLELGDSALYLCASDKSGRASYNEQFFGPGTRLTVL.

This clone has a handful of counts. The chain is built from TRBV19 and TRBJ1-6; weak D call: TRBD1 (5 bases). The CDR3 has 14 amino acids. The germline V gene encodes CDR1 LNHDA and CDR2 SQIVND (reference sequence). V dropped 3 bases and J dropped 9 bases, with 12 bases sitting between them. The CDR3 loop reads CASSMQGVPSPLHF. The CDR3 nucleotides read TGTGCCAGTAGTATGCAAGGGGTCCCTTCACCCCTCCACTTT.